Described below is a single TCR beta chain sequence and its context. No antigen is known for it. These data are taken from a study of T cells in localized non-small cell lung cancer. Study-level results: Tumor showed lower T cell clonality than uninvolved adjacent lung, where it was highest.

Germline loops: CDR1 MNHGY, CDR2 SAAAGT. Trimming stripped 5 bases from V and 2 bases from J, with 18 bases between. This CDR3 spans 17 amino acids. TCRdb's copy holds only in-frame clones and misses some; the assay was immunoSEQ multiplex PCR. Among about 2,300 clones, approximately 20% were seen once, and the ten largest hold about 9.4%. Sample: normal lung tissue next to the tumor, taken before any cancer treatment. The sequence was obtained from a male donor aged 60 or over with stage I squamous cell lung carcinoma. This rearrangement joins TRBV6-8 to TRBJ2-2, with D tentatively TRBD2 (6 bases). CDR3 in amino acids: CASSDEAGTFNTGELFF. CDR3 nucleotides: TGTGCCAGCAGTGACGAGGCGGGAACTTTTAACACCGGGGAGCTGTTTTTT.